The 23 T cell receptor beta chains in this list originate from one sample, sequenced in a study of cytomegalovirus exposure and HLA in healthy donors. Primers: 60 Vbeta forward and 13 Jbeta reverse. The data were produced by immunoSEQ multiplex PCR, yet TCRdb's version contains in-frame clones alone and is incomplete. The sample yields approximately 170,000 clones, more than 70% seen once. The sample taken for sequencing was PBMCs. Receptor source: a woman between 50 and 59 years old in good health and CMV-seropositive.

This chain joins TRBV5-1 and TRBJ2-2, with D possibly matching TRBD1 (6 bases). Germline V gene lookup returns CDR1 SGHRS and CDR2 YFSETQ. This CDR3 has 17 residues. The ends were cut back, 0 bases at V and 1 base at J, with 13 bases in the middle. CDR3 protein: CASSLAIVGGNTGELFF. For the CDR3, the DNA is TGCGCCAGCAGCTTGGCGATCGTAGGGGGGAACACCGGGGAGCTGTTTTTT.

V usage is TRBV7-3 and J usage is TRBJ2-2; D not certain. The CDR3 extends over 13 amino acids. Germline-derived CDR1 and CDR2 are SGHTA and FQGTGA. V was shortened by 5 bases and J by 7 bases, with 11 bases between the two germline ends. CDR3 DNA: TGTGCCAGCAGCGCCCTAGTCGGCGGGGAGCTGTTTTTT. The encoded protein is CASSALVGGELFF. Drawing the rest from reference TRBV7-3 and TRBJ2-2, the complete variable domain is GAGVSQTPSNKVTEKGKYVELRCDPISGHTALYWYRQSLGQGPEFLIYFQGTGAADDSGLPNDRFFAVRPEGSVSTLKIQRTERGDSAVYLCASSALVGGELFFGEGSRLTVL.

The chain has TRBV19 and TRBJ1-5, with 8 bases that match TRBD1. V lost 6 bases and J lost 2; bases outside the gene matches: 3. The CDR3 loop spans 14 amino acids. CDR1 and CDR2 (germline): LNHDA, SQIVND (reference sequence). The CDR3, as DNA: TGTGCCAGTAGGACAGGGGAGCGCAATCAGCCCCAGCATTTT. Its translation: CASRTGERNQPQHF.

The chain recombines TRBV5-4 with TRBJ1-1; D is perhaps TRBD1 (5 bases). Germline lookup yields CDR1 SGHNT and CDR2 YYREEE (reference sequence). CDR3 length equals 15 residues. V lost 1 base, J lost 5 bases, and 15 bases lay in between. The CDR3, as DNA: TGTGCCAGCAGCTTGTTCGGGGGGAGTCGGACTGAAGCTTTCTTT. Translated: CASSLFGGSRTEAFF.

The rearrangement uses TRBV19 and TRBJ1-5; 9 bases fit TRBD1. Unmatched junction bases numbered 3, after V lost 6 bases and J lost 3 bases. This CDR3 is 14 amino acids long. Germline V gene data show CDR1 as LNHDA and CDR2 as SQIVND (reference sequence). CDR3 amino acids: CASRRTGDNQPQHF. Written as DNA, the CDR3 is TGTGCCAGTAGAAGGACAGGGGACAATCAGCCCCAGCATTTT.

This clone was counted a single time. The rearrangement joins TRBV5-4 to TRBJ2-7; 10 bases are a match to TRBD1. The CDR3 runs to 15 residues. Germline assignment: CDR1 SGHNT and CDR2 YYREEE (reference sequence). J lost 3 bases, V lost 0 bases, and 3 bases had no gene match. CDR3 residues: CASSLETGGYYEQYF. CDR3 DNA sequence: TGTGCCAGCAGCTTGGAGACAGGGGGCTACTACGAGCAGTACTTC.

The sample holds a few counts of this clone. The genes are TRBV7-3 and TRBJ2-6, with D maybe TRBD1 (6 bases). Germline CDR1 and CDR2: SGHTA and FQGTGA. CDR3 length: 20 residues. V was trimmed by 1 base and J by 6 bases, leaving 25 bases between them. The CDR3 bases are TGTGCCAGCAGCTTAAATCGTCGGGGCATTTCGGGACAAACGGCCAACGTCCTGACTTTC. Amino acids: CASSLNRRGISGQTANVLTF. Full variable domain (rest looked up from reference TRBV7-3 and TRBJ2-6): GAGVSQTPSNKVTEKGKYVELRCDPISGHTALYWYRQSLGQGPEFLIYFQGTGAADDSGLPNDRFFAVRPEGSVSTLKIQRTERGDSAVYLCASSLNRRGISGQTANVLTFGAGSRLTVL.

V and J are TRBV27 and TRBJ2-2; D gene uncertain. Trimming took off 0 bases at V and 4 bases at J, with 6 bases between the two ends. The CDR3 covers 14 residues. The V gene's germline CDR1 is MNHEY and CDR2 SMNVEV (reference sequence). The CDR3 nucleotides are TGTGCCAGCAGTTTATCGTATCTCACCGGGGAGCTGTTTTTT. Its protein is CASSLSYLTGELFF.

This chain joins TRBV9 and TRBJ2-1; D unclear. Germline values: CDR1 SGDLS, CDR2 YYNGEE. V was trimmed by 4 bases and J by 5 bases, leaving 13 bases between them. The CDR3 is 14 amino acids. The CDR3 region is CASSPLPTNNEQFF. The CDR3 nucleotides read TGTGCCAGCAGCCCCCTCCCCACTAACAATGAGCAGTTCTTC.

The rearrangement uses TRBV7-2 and TRBJ2-1; a weak D match, TRBD1 (5 bases). Trimming took off 2 bases at V and 5 bases at J, with 10 bases between the two ends. This CDR3 has 14 residues. From germline, CDR1 is SGHTA and CDR2 FQGNSA. CDR3 loop: CASSLSAGNNEQFF. The CDR3 DNA reads TGTGCCAGCAGCTTAAGCGCAGGGAACAATGAGCAGTTCTTC.

The genes are TRBV29-1 and TRBJ2-7, with D uncertain. Germline V CDR1 and CDR2: SQVTM, ANQGSEA. The CDR3 loop spans 11 amino acids. With 4 bases removed from V and 1 base from J, the gap between germline ends came to 5 bases. The CDR3 loop is CSVVTSYEQYF. For the CDR3, the DNA is TGCAGCGTTGTTACATCCTACGAGCAGTACTTC.

The V and J genes are TRBV6-5 and TRBJ2-7, with a tentative D call TRBD2 (6 bases). CDR3 size: 13 residues. The germline gives CDR1 MNHEY, CDR2 SVGAGI. The germline V and J ends were trimmed by 6 bases and 2 bases, with 11 bases remaining between them. The CDR3 is CASRRAGPYEQYF. In DNA, the CDR3 is TGTGCCAGCAGGCGGGCGGGGCCCTACGAGCAGTACTTC.

The chain couples TRBV6-5 to TRBJ2-2; D is perhaps TRBD1 (5 bases). V was cut by 6 bases and J by 5 bases, with 16 bases left in between. The CDR3 consists of 15 residues. CDR1 is MNHEY and CDR2 is SVGAGI in the germline V gene. CDR3 protein: CASRAAGLGTGELFF. The CDR3 DNA sequence: TGTGCCAGCAGAGCAGCAGGGCTTGGTACCGGGGAGCTGTTTTTT.

This chain joins TRBV4-2 and TRBJ1-4, with D perhaps matching TRBD1 (5 bases). CDR3 length: 14 residues. CDR1 is LGHNA and CDR2 is YNFKEQ in the germline V gene. Trimming shortened V by 8 bases and J by 0 bases, and 10 bases separated the two germline ends. CDR3 sequence: CASSQGATNEKLFF. The CDR3 DNA reads as TGTGCCAGCTCTCAGGGTGCAACTAATGAAAAACTGTTTTTT.

This clone was observed a few times. V usage is TRBV6-1 and J usage is TRBJ1-1; 10 nucleotides line up with TRBD1. Per germline, CDR1 MNHNS and CDR2 SASEGT. Trimming cost V 4 bases and J 10 bases; bases outside gene matches: 3. The CDR3 is 12 residues long. The CDR3, as DNA: TGTGCCAGCAGTGGACGGGACAGGGGAGCTTTCTTT. Its protein is CASSGRDRGAFF.

The chain couples TRBV19 to TRBJ2-3, with D perhaps matching TRBD1 (5 bases). The V end was cut by 4 bases, the J end by 7 bases, with 27 bases between. This CDR3 region has 18 residues. Germline V gene sequence: CDR1 LNHDA, CDR2 SQIVND (reference sequence). CDR3 in amino acids: CASSTFTTDLALPNTQYF. The CDR3 region has the DNA TGTGCCAGTAGTACTTTCACGACAGACTTAGCCCTACCAAATACGCAGTATTTT.

J is TRBJ2-1 and V is TRBV7-6; maybe TRBD2 (5 bases). This CDR3 comprises 12 residues. The V gene's germline CDR1 is SGHVS and CDR2 FNYEAQ. The ends were cut back, 4 bases at V and 8 bases at J, with 9 bases in the middle. In DNA, the CDR3 is TGTGCCAGCAGCTCGTTTAGCGATGAGCAGTTCTTC. This encodes CASSSFSDEQFF. The full variable domain, in which reference TRBV7-6 and TRBJ2-1 provide the parts outside the CDR3, is GAGVSQSPRYKVTKRGQDVALRCDPISGHVSLYWYRQALGQGPEFLTYFNYEAQQDKSGLPNDRFSAERPEGSISTLTIQRTEQRDSAMYRCASSSFSDEQFFGPGTRLTVL.

The rearrangement links TRBV11-1 to TRBJ1-2, with 8 bases that match TRBD1. CDR1 is SGHAT, CDR2 FQDESV, per germline (reference sequence). With 5 bases clipped from V and 8 bases from J, the junction kept 4 bases outside the gene matches. This CDR3 contains 12 residues. The CDR3 loop reads CASSLDRDGYTF. In DNA, the CDR3 is TGTGCCAGCAGCCTGGACAGGGACGGCTACACCTTC.

The chain uses TRBV16 and TRBJ2-3, with 7 bases fitting TRBD1. Losses at the gene ends were 0 bases for V and 6 bases for J; bases not matched to a gene: 6. Germline lookup yields CDR1 KGHSY and CDR2 FQNENV. This CDR3 is built from 15 residues. CDR3 DNA: TGTGCCAGCAGCCAATCGGACAGGTCATTGGATACGCAGTATTTT. Residues: CASSQSDRSLDTQYF.

A note on this clone: The identical CDR3 is also encoded by other nucleotide sequences in the sample. The CDR3 region is CASSIHRSYGYTF. The CDR3 DNA sequence: TGTGCCAGTAGTATTCACAGGAGCTATGGCTACACCTTC. V and J are TRBV19 and TRBJ1-2; a weak D match, TRBD1 (5 bases). The CDR3 covers 13 residues. The ends were cut back, 3 bases at V and 4 bases at J, with 9 bases in the middle. In germline, CDR1 is LNHDA, CDR2 SQIVND (reference sequence).

The chain has TRBV5-1 and TRBJ2-1; 10 nucleotides agree with TRBD1. Germline V gene lookup returns CDR1 SGHRS and CDR2 YFSETQ. The CDR3 length is 15 residues. V shed 5 bases, J shed 6 bases, and the junction held 8 bases outside the gene matches. The CDR3 coding sequence is TGCGCCAGCAGGAAGACAGGGGGCGCGTCCAATGAGCAGTTCTTC. It encodes CASRKTGGASNEQFF.

This sequence joins TRBV5-6 and TRBJ1-4; no definite D call. The V end was cut by 1 base, the J end by 1 base, with 2 bases between. The length of the CDR3 is 13 residues. Germline V gene data show CDR1 as SGHDT and CDR2 as YYEEEE. The CDR3: CASSLQTNEKLFF. The CDR3, as DNA: TGTGCCAGCAGCTTGCAAACTAATGAAAAACTGTTTTTT.

The chain recombines TRBV4-2 with TRBJ2-1, with 13 bases identical to TRBD2. Germline loops: CDR1 LGHNA, CDR2 YNFKEQ. Germline trimming cut 3 bases from V and 10 bases from J; bases unmatched to any gene: 9. This CDR3 is 16 amino acids long. CDR3 bases: TGTGCCAGCAGCCAGGTACTAGCGGGGGGGGTGGGGGAGCAGTTCTTC. Translated: CASSQVLAGGVGEQFF.